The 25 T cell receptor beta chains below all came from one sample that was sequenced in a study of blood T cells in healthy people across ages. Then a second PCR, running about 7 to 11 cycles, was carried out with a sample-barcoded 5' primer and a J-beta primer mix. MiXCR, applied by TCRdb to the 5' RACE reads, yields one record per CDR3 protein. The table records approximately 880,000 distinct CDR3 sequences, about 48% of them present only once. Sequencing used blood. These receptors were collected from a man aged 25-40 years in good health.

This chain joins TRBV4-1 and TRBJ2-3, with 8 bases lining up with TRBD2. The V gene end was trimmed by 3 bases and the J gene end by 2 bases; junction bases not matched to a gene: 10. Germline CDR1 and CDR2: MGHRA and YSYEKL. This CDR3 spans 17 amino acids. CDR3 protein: CASSQGGSGGNTDTQYF. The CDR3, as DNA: TGCGCCAGCAGCCAGGGGGGGAGCGGGGGAAACACAGATACGCAGTATTTT.

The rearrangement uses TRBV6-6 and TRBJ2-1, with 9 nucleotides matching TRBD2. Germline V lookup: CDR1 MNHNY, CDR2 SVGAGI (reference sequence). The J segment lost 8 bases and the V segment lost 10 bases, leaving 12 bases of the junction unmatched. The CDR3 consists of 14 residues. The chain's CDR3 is CAISPGGGAHEQFF. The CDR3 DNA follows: TGTGCCATCTCACCTGGCGGGGGGGCCCATGAGCAGTTCTTC.

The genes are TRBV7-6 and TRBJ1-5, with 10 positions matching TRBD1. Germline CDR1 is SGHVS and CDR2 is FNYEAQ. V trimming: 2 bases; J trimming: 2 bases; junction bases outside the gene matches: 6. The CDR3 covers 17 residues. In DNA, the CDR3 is TGTGCCAGCAGCTTAACGGGACAGGGGACTCGCAATCAGCCCCAGCATTTT. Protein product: CASSLTGQGTRNQPQHF.

This CDR3 is CASSPTNGQRSNEKLFF. Written as DNA, the CDR3 is TGTGCCAGCAGCCCCACCAACGGGCAGAGGTCTAATGAAAAACTGTTTTTT. V gene TRBV7-9 combines with J gene TRBJ1-4; the D is unclear. CDR1 SEHNR and CDR2 FQNEAQ come from the germline V gene (reference sequence). This CDR3 spans 17 amino acids. V was pared by 5 bases and J by 3 bases, with 19 bases between. Filled out from reference TRBV7-9 and TRBJ1-4, the complete variable domain reads DTGVSQNPRHKITKRGQNVTFRCDPISEHNRLYWYRQTLGQGPEFLTYFQNEAQLEKSRLLSDRFSAERPKGSFSTLEIQRTEQGDSAMYLCASSPTNGQRSNEKLFFGSGTQLSVL.

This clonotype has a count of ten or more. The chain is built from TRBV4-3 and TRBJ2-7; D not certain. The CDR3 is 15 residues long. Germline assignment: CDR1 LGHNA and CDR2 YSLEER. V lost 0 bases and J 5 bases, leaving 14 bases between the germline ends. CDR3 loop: CASSQDRSVGNEQYF. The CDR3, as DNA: TGCGCCAGCAGCCAAGATCGATCGGTAGGTAACGAGCAGTACTTC.

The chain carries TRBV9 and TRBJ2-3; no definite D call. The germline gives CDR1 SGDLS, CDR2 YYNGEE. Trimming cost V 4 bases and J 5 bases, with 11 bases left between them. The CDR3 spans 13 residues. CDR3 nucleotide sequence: TGTGCCAGCAGCACAAAGGCACAAGATACGCAGTATTTT. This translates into CASSTKAQDTQYF.

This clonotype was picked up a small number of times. The CDR3 nucleotides read TGTGCCAGCAGCTCACAACCGGCAGGACCAGCTAACTATGGCTACACCTTC. Encoded protein: CASSSQPAGPANYGYTF. The chain uses TRBV27 and TRBJ1-2, with no clear D. The germline V gene encodes CDR1 MNHEY and CDR2 SMNVEV (reference sequence). This CDR3 is built from 17 residues. Trimming took 6 bases from V and 0 from J, leaving 20 bases between them.

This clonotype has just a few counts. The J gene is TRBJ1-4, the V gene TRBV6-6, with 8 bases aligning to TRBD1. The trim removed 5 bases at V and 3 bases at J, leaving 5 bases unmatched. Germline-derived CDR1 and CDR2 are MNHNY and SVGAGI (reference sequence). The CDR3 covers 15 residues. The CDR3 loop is CASSDPGQANEKLFF. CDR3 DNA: TGTGCCAGCAGTGACCCGGGACAGGCTAATGAAAAACTGTTTTTT.

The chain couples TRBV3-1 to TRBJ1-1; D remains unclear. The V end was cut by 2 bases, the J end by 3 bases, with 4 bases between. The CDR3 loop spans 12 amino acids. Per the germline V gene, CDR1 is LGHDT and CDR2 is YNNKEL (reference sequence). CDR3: CASSQTDTEAFF. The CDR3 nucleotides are TGTGCCAGCAGCCAAACAGACACTGAAGCTTTCTTT.

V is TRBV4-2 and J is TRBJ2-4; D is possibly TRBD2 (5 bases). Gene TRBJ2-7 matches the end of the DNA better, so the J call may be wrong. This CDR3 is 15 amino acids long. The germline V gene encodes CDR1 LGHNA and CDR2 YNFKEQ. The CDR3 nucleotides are TGTACCGGTAGCCAAGCCCGTTCGAGCGGCTACGAGCAGTACTTC. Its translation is CTGSQARSSGYEQYF.

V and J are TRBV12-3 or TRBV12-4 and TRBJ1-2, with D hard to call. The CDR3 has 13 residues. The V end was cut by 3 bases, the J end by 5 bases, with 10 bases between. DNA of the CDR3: TGTGCCAGCAGTTTGCCCGTGCCGTATGGCTACACCTTC. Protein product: CASSLPVPYGYTF.

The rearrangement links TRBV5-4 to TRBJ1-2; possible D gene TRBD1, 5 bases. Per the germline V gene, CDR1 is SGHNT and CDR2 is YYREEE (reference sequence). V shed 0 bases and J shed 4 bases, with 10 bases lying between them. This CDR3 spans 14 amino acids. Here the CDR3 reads CASSLAGRAYGYTF. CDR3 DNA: TGTGCCAGCAGCTTGGCCGGCAGGGCCTATGGCTACACCTTC.

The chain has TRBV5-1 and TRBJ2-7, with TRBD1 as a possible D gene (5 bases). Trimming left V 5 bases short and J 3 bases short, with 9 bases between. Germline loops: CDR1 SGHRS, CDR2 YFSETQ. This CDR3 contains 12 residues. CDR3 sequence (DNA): TGCGCCAGCAGAGACACAGGCTACGAGCAGTACTTC. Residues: CASRDTGYEQYF.

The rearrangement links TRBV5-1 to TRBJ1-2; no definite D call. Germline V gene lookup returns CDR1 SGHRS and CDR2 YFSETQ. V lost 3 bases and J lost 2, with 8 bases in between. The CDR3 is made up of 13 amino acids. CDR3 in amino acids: CASSSDLNYGYTF. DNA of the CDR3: TGCGCCAGCAGCTCCGACCTAAACTATGGCTACACCTTC.

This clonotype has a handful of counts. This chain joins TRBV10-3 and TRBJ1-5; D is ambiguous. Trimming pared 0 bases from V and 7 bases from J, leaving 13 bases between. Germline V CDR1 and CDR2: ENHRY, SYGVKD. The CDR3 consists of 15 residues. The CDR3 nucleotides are TGTGCCATCAGTGAGTCAGGCACCACGGGGCAGCCCCAGCATTTT. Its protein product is CAISESGTTGQPQHF.

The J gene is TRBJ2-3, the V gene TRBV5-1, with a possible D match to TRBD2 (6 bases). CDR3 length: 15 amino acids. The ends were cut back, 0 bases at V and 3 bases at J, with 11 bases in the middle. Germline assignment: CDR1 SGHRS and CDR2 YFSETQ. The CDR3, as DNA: TGCGCCAGCAGCTTGGATGCGGGAAGAACAGATACGCAGTATTTT. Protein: CASSLDAGRTDTQYF.

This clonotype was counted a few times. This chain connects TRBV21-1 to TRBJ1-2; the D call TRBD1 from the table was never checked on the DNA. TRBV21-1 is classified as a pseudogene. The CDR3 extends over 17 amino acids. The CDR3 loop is CASSKGADRGSFCGYTF. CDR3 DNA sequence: TGTGCCAGCAGCAAAGGAGCGGACAGGGGCTCCTTTTGTGGCTACACCTTC.

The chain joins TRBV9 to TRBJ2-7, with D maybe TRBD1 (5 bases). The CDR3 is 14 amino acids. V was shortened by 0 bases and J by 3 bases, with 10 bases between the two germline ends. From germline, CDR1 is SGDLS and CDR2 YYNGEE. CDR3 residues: CASSVGGRNYEQYF. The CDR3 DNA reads TGTGCCAGCAGCGTAGGGGGCAGAAACTACGAGCAGTACTTC.

The CDR3 loop reads CSARVGGSSGANVLTF. The CDR3, as DNA: TGCAGTGCTAGAGTGGGGGGAAGCTCTGGGGCCAACGTCCTGACTTTC. The gene calls are TRBV20-1 and TRBJ2-6, with TRBD2 as a possible D gene (6 bases). The CDR3 is made up of 16 amino acids. Germline CDR1 and CDR2: DFQATT and SNEGSKA (reference sequence). V gave up 1 base and J gave up 0 bases, with 10 bases separating them.

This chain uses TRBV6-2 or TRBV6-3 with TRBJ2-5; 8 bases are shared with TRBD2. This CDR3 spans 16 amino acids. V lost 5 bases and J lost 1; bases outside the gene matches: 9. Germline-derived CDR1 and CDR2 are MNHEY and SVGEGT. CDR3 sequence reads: CASSHLWRGAQETQYF. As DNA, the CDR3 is TGTGCCAGCAGTCACTTATGGCGGGGGGCCCAAGAGACCCAGTACTTC.

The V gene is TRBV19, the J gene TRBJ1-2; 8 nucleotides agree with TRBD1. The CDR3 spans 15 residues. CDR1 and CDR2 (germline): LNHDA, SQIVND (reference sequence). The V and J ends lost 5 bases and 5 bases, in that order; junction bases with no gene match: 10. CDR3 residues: CASSLPWDRQYGYTF. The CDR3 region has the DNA TGTGCCAGTAGTTTACCTTGGGACAGGCAGTATGGCTACACCTTC.

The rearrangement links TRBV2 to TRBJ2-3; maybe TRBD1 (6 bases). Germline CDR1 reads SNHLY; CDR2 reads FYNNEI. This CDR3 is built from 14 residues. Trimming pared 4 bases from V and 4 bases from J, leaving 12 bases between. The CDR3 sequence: CASSVNGGPDTQYF. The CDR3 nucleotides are TGTGCCAGCAGTGTTAATGGGGGCCCAGATACGCAGTATTTT.

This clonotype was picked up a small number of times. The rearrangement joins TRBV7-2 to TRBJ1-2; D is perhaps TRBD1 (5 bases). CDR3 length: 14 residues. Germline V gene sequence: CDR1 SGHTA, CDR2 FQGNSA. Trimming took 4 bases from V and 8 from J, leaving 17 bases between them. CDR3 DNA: TGTGCCAGCAGCTCCACGACGGTCGGGGACGGCTACACCTTC. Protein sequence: CASSSTTVGDGYTF.

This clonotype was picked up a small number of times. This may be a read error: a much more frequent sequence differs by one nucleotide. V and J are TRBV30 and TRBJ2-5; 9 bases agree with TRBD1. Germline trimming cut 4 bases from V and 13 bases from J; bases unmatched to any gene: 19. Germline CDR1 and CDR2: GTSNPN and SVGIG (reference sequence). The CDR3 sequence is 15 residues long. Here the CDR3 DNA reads TGTGCCTGGAAAATTGGCGGGACAGGGTCCTACGAGCGGTACTTC. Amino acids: CAWKIGGTGSYERYF.

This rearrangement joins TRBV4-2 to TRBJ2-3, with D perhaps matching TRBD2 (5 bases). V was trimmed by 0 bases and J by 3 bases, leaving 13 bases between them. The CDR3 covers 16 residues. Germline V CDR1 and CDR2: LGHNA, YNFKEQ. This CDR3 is CASSQDGGFETDTQYF. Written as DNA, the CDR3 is TGTGCCAGCAGCCAAGACGGCGGGTTTGAAACAGATACGCAGTATTTT.